One sample yielded the 27 T cell receptor beta chains listed below, sequenced in a study of blood T cell repertoires in COVID-19. The assay was immunoSEQ multiplex PCR, and TCRdb's table has in-frame clones only and misses some. The sample lists about 300,000 clones, 85% to 90% seen once, with roughly 4.5% in the top ten. Source material: PBMCs or T cells enriched from blood (not recorded which). These receptor sequences come from a man aged 25-45 years who had recovered from COVID-19.

The chain links TRBV11-1 to TRBJ2-3; D gene unclear. Germline V CDR1 and CDR2: SGHAT, FQDESV (reference sequence). Trimming removed 1 base from V and 3 bases from J, with 8 bases in between. This CDR3 region has 14 residues. CDR3 in DNA: TGTGCCAGCAGCTTAGTCCCTAGAACAGATACGCAGTATTTT. Amino acids: CASSLVPRTDTQYF.

Notes on this clone: The junction departs from germline at one end; a sequencing error may be responsible. The chain employs TRBV7-7 and TRBJ2-7; 11 nucleotides align to TRBD1. Germline V lookup: CDR1 SSHAT, CDR2 FNYEAQ (reference sequence). The CDR3 runs 15 residues. CDR3 residues: CASSRGTGGQNEQYF. CDR3 in DNA: TGTGCTAGCAGCCGCGGGACAGGGGGTCAAAACGAGCAGTACTTC. Variable domain in full (rest from reference TRBV7-7 and TRBJ2-7): GAGVSQSPRYKVTKRGQDVTLRCDPISSHATLYWYQQALGQGPEFLTYFNYEAQPDKSGLPSDRFSAERPEGSISTLTIQRTEQRDSAMYRCASSRGTGGQNEQYFGPGTRLTVT.

This rearrangement joins TRBV7-8 to TRBJ2-2; possibly TRBD2 for D (5 bases). There are 15 residues in the CDR3. V was cut by 3 bases and J by 4 bases, with 12 bases left in between. CDR1 is SGHVS, CDR2 FQNEAQ, per germline. CDR3 nucleotide sequence: TGTGCCAGCAGCTTCATCTCTAGCTTCACCGGGGAGCTGTTTTTT. Translated, it gives CASSFISSFTGELFF.

This clone came up once. The chain has TRBV4-1 and TRBJ2-7, with a weak D call TRBD1 (5 bases). Trimming stripped 0 bases from V and 3 bases from J, with 12 bases between. This CDR3 is 15 amino acids long. Germline V gene data show CDR1 as MGHRA and CDR2 as YSYEKL. Here the CDR3 DNA reads TGCGCCAGCAGCCAAGAAGGTACAGGCGACTACGAGCAGTACTTC. This codes for CASSQEGTGDYEQYF.

V is TRBV7-2 and J is TRBJ2-1, with D tentatively TRBD2 (6 bases). CDR1 SGHTA and CDR2 FQGNSA come from the germline V gene. CDR3 length: 15 residues. V lost 7 bases, J lost 3 bases, and 16 bases lay in between. The chain's CDR3 is CASTPRGGNYNEQFF. The CDR3 DNA is TGTGCCAGCACCCCCCGGGGAGGAAACTACAATGAGCAGTTCTTC.

This chain connects TRBV29-1 to TRBJ2-5, with D perhaps matching TRBD1 (6 bases). Germline values: CDR1 SQVTM, CDR2 ANQGSEA. The V end was cut by 4 bases, the J end by 5 bases, with 14 bases between. This CDR3 has 13 residues. The CDR3 DNA reads TGCAGCGTTGCTCCAGGGGCTTTGGAGACCCAGTACTTC. It translates to CSVAPGALETQYF. Using reference TRBV29-1 and TRBJ2-5 for the parts outside the CDR3, the full variable domain is SAVISQKPSRDICQRGTSLTIQCQVDSQVTMMFWYRQQPGQSLTLIATANQGSEATYESGFVIDKFPISRPNLTFSTLTVSNMSPEDSSIYLCSVAPGALETQYFGPGTRLLVL.

The chain carries TRBV12-3 or TRBV12-4 and TRBJ2-1; D not certain. The CDR3 has 12 residues. Trimming left V 3 bases short and J 10 bases short, with 10 bases between. The CDR3 DNA reads TGTGCCAGCAGTTTTGGAGTTGGGGAGCAGTTCTTC. Its translation: CASSFGVGEQFF.

This rearrangement joins TRBV12-3 or TRBV12-4 to TRBJ1-1; a possible D gene is TRBD1 (5 bases). Trimming left V 2 bases short and J 1 base short, with 5 bases between. This CDR3 comprises 13 residues. The CDR3 protein is CASSLQGNTEAFF. CDR3 nucleotides: TGTGCCAGCAGTTTACAGGGGAACACTGAAGCTTTCTTT.

The CDR3 sequence: CASSPVRRGGEKLFF. CDR3 DNA: TGTGCCAGCAGTCCCGTCCGGAGGGGGGGGGAAAAACTGTTTTTT. The chain is built from TRBV6-5 and TRBJ1-4, with a weak D call TRBD1 (6 bases). Per germline, CDR1 MNHEY and CDR2 SVGAGI. Trimming removed 5 bases at V and 8 bases at J, with 18 bases between. The CDR3 consists of 15 residues.

This chain links TRBV10-1 with TRBJ2-7, with 7 bases matching TRBD2. The CDR3 extends over 13 amino acids. V was clipped by 8 bases and J by 0 bases; unmatched bases: 4. Germline CDR1 and CDR2: WNHNN and SYGVQD (reference sequence). The CDR3 protein is CASRSGGSYEQYF. CDR3 coding DNA: TGCGCCAGCCGGTCGGGGGGCTCCTACGAGCAGTACTTC.

V is TRBV5-1 and J is TRBJ2-3, with 10 bases matching TRBD2. The CDR3 is 17 amino acids. The germline V gene encodes CDR1 SGHRS and CDR2 YFSETQ. The ends lost 6 bases at V and 1 base at J; junction bases unmatched: 11. In DNA form, the CDR3 reads TGCGCCAGCACCCCGCTAGCGGGAGTGGGTGGCACAGATACGCAGTATTTT. As protein: CASTPLAGVGGTDTQYF.

This clone has a single count. The gene calls are TRBV5-1 and TRBJ1-6, with 12 bases identical to TRBD1. After removal of 4 bases from V and 6 bases from J, the junction contained 5 bases not matched to a gene. This CDR3 spans 16 amino acids. Looked up from germline, CDR1 is SGHRS and CDR2 is YFSETQ. The CDR3 protein is CASSGDRGRGNSPLHF. The CDR3, as DNA: TGCGCCAGCAGCGGGGACAGGGGGCGAGGTAATTCACCCCTCCACTTT.

J is TRBJ2-7 and V is TRBV6-5, with a weak D call TRBD1 (6 bases). The V end lost 3 bases, the J end lost 2 bases, and 11 bases lay between the germline ends. CDR3 length equals 14 residues. The germline V gene has CDR1 MNHEY and CDR2 SVGAGI. CDR3 coding DNA: TGTGCCAGCAGTTATTTGGACAGAGCCTACGAGCAGTACTTC. This codes for CASSYLDRAYEQYF.

The V and J genes are TRBV3-1 (or the pseudogene TRBV3-2) and TRBJ1-4; no reliable D call. With 0 bases removed from V and 8 bases from J, the gap between germline ends came to 16 bases. Germline V gene sequence: CDR1 LGHDT, CDR2 YNNKEL (reference sequence). This CDR3 has 16 residues. The CDR3 DNA is TGTGCCAGCAGCCAAGATTCGGGGAACGGAGGGGAAAAACTGTTTTTT. Translation gives CASSQDSGNGGEKLFF.

This clone was counted only a few times. The chain links TRBV11-2 to TRBJ1-5, with a weak D call TRBD1 (5 bases). The CDR3 contains 14 residues. V was pared by 1 base and J by 7 bases, with 11 bases between. Germline CDR1 and CDR2: SGHAT and FQNNGV. CDR3 sequence reads: CASSLVGPAQPQHF. The CDR3 DNA is TGTGCCAGCAGCTTAGTGGGGCCTGCCCAGCCCCAGCATTTT.

J is TRBJ2-7 and V is TRBV10-3; tentative D call: TRBD2 (6 bases). CDR1 is ENHRY and CDR2 is SYGVKD in the germline V gene. The CDR3 totals 13 residues. V lost 1 base to trimming and J lost 5 bases, with 9 bases between them. CDR3 residues: CAISELPGDEQYF. The CDR3 nucleotides are TGTGCCATCAGTGAGTTGCCGGGGGACGAGCAGTACTTC.

V gene TRBV4-2 combines with J gene TRBJ2-3; TRBD2 matches 15 bases. The germline V gene has CDR1 LGHNA and CDR2 YNFKEQ. V shed 10 bases and J 2 bases; nucleotides not matched to a gene: 10. The CDR3 extends over 17 amino acids. The DNA of the CDR3 is TGTGCCACCGCGGAAGGACTAGCGGGAGGGATCACAGATACGCAGTATTTT. It translates to CATAEGLAGGITDTQYF.

The chain combines TRBV15 with TRBJ1-1; tentatively, D is TRBD1 (6 bases). The CDR3 consists of 13 residues. Germline V gene sequence: CDR1 LNHNV, CDR2 YYDKDF (reference sequence). V lost 4 bases and J 8 bases, leaving 14 bases between the germline ends. The CDR3: CATSKDSGQEAFF. For the CDR3, the DNA is TGTGCCACCAGCAAGGATTCCGGACAGGAAGCTTTCTTT.

V is TRBV5-1 and J is TRBJ1-1, with TRBD1 identical over 10 bases. With 4 bases clipped from V and 6 bases from J, the junction kept 12 bases outside the gene matches. The germline gives CDR1 SGHRS, CDR2 YFSETQ. The length of the CDR3 is 16 residues. DNA for the CDR3: TGCGCCAGCAGCCCCCTGACCGGGACAGGGGTACCTGAAGCTTTCTTT. This translates into CASSPLTGTGVPEAFF.

V usage is TRBV19 and J usage is TRBJ2-1; 10 bases are shared with TRBD2. The V gene end was trimmed by 7 bases and the J gene end by 0 bases; junction bases not matched to a gene: 12. This CDR3 comprises 18 residues. Germline lookup yields CDR1 LNHDA and CDR2 SQIVND (reference sequence). The CDR3 DNA sequence: TGTGCCAGTAATCGTGGTAGCGGGGGGTTGAGCTCCTACAATGAGCAGTTCTTC. It is translated as CASNRGSGGLSSYNEQFF.

V gene TRBV18 combines with J gene TRBJ1-4; 8 bases agree with TRBD1. Per the germline V gene, CDR1 is KGHSH and CDR2 is LQKENI. The ends lost 3 bases at V and 8 bases at J; junction bases unmatched: 5. The CDR3 is 14 amino acids. In DNA form, the CDR3 reads TGTGCCAGCTCACCGCTTCGACAGGGGGAAAAACTGTTTTTT. The encoded protein is CASSPLRQGEKLFF.

Here the CDR3 reads CASSSDSPLHF. The DNA for the CDR3 is TGTGCCAGCAGCTCAGATTCACCCCTCCACTTT. The chain uses TRBV11-3 and TRBJ1-6; unclear D gene. CDR1 is SGHNT, CDR2 YENEEA, per germline. The CDR3 has 11 amino acids. V lost 4 bases to trimming and J lost 8 bases, with 3 bases between them.

This clone was seen only a few times. V and J are TRBV5-1 and TRBJ1-3; D is ambiguous. This CDR3 region has 14 residues. Trimming took 0 bases from V and 1 from J, leaving 5 bases between them. CDR1 and CDR2 from the germline V gene are SGHRS and YFSETQ. CDR3 residues: CASSLGTSGNTIYF. The CDR3 nucleotides read TGCGCCAGCAGCTTGGGGACTTCTGGAAACACCATATATTTT.

J is TRBJ1-2 and V is TRBV12-3 or TRBV12-4; a possible D gene is TRBD1 (6 bases). The CDR3 is made up of 13 amino acids. The V end was cut by 7 bases, the J end by 8 bases, with 17 bases between. The CDR3 loop is CASIERGAGGYTF. The CDR3 nucleotides are TGTGCCAGCATTGAGCGGGGGGCGGGAGGCTACACCTTC.

The chain recombines TRBV30 with TRBJ1-1, with D perhaps matching TRBD1 (6 bases). The CDR3 is made up of 15 amino acids. Deletions cut 0 bases from V and 3 bases from J, with 14 bases between. CDR1 and CDR2 (germline): GTSNPN, SVGIG (reference sequence). CDR3 region: CAWSVPRGADTEAFF. The CDR3 coding sequence is TGTGCCTGGAGTGTACCTCGGGGGGCTGACACTGAAGCTTTCTTT.

About this clone itself: Other DNA sequences of this sample code for an identical CDR3. The chain links TRBV28 to TRBJ1-2; TRBD1 aligns across 7 bases. V lost 2 bases and J lost 3; bases outside the gene matches: 3. The germline CDR1 and CDR2 sequences are MDHEN and SYDVKM. The CDR3 sequence is 14 residues long. The CDR3 sequence is CASSLRTGYYGYTF. The CDR3 DNA follows: TGTGCCAGCAGTTTAAGGACAGGTTACTATGGCTACACCTTC.

J is TRBJ2-3 and V is TRBV6-8; D is possibly TRBD2 (6 bases). Germline V gives CDR1 MNHGY, CDR2 SAAAGT. Trimming took 8 bases from V and 0 from J, leaving 15 bases between them. The CDR3 covers 15 residues. In nucleotides, the CDR3 is TGTGCCAGCCATCTAACGGCGGGGAGCACAGATACGCAGTATTTT. It yields the protein CASHLTAGSTDTQYF.